A selection of T cell receptor beta chains follows, all from one sample in a study of shared clonotypes between healthy human individuals. TCRdb's copy holds only in-frame clones and misses some; the assay was immunoSEQ multiplex PCR. Altogether about 480,000 clones are present, about three quarters being singletons, with the ten largest covering around 13%. The source material was PBMCs. Receptors originate from a woman aged 40 to 50 in good health. Some clones in this sample may be carry-over from other donors' samples. Both conserved end residues are part of each CDR3.

TRBV5-8,TRBJ2-7,CASSLQGSYEQYF
TRBV5-1,TRBJ2-2,CASSFPGELFF
TRBV9,TRBJ1-4,CASSAGSDEKLFF
TRBV7-9,TRBJ2-3,CASSFGLAGTDTQYF
TRBV6-6,TRBJ2-7,CASSGVRGAYEQYF
TRBV6-5,TRBJ2-1,CASSYSARGGNNEQFF
TRBV7-8,TRBJ2-5,CASSSTAAQETQYF
TRBV7-9,TRBJ2-7,CASSLRLAPTYEQYF
TRBV7-2,TRBJ2-7,CASSLKSEQYF
TRBV7-6,TRBJ2-3,CASSSPTSGSGVDTQYF
TRBV5-4,TRBJ2-1,CASRTGTGPAAQFF